Listed below are T cell receptor beta chains from one sample, sequenced in a study of T-cell reconstitution after alpha-beta-depleted transplantation in children. In TCRdb, the PCR reads were re-called with MiXCR into one record per CDR3 protein. The profile shows about 590,000 distinct CDR3 sequences, 13% of them singletons. Sequencing used PBMCs, mostly from graft donor cells, obtained 360 days after TCRalphabeta/CD19-depleted stem cell transplant. The receptors stem from a male patient younger than 18 who had a stem cell transplant for acute myeloid leukemia, so the T cells may come from the graft donor. CDR3s include the opening cysteine and the closing phenylalanine or tryptophan. A D gene is named only where the DNA matches it firmly. Size is omitted from some rows. Given values are once, few, many or a class for expanded clones.

clone size: NA
J gene: TRBJ1-5
V gene: TRBV15
D gene: NA
CDR3 DNA: TGTGCCACCAGCAGACGCTCCATAGGAATTAGCAATCAGCCCCAGCATTTT
CDR3 protein: CATSRRSIGISNQPQHF

clone size: NA
J gene: TRBJ2-7
V gene: TRBV7-8
D gene: TRBD1
CDR3 DNA: TGTGCCAGCAGCTTGCAGGGGGATATCTACGAGCAGTACTTC
CDR3 protein: CASSLQGDIYEQYF

clone size: few
J gene: TRBJ2-3
V gene: TRBV28
D gene: NA
CDR3 DNA: TGTGCCAGCAGTCCACTTAGGGCAGGGACGCAGTATTTT
CDR3 protein: CASSPLRAGTQYF

clone size: few
J gene: TRBJ2-1
V gene: TRBV9
D gene: NA
CDR3 DNA: TGTGCCAGCAGCGCCCTACATAGCTCCTACAATGAGCAGTTCTTC
CDR3 protein: CASSALHSSYNEQFF

clone size: many
J gene: TRBJ2-5
V gene: TRBV9
D gene: TRBD1
CDR3 DNA: TGTGCCAGCAGCGCCGGGACAGTCAGCACCCAGTACTTC
CDR3 protein: CASSAGTVSTQYF

clone size: NA
J gene: TRBJ2-1
V gene: TRBV24-1
D gene: TRBD2
CDR3 DNA: TGTGCCACCAGTGACCCGAGGGGACTAAATGAGCAGTTCTTC
CDR3 protein: CATSDPRGLNEQFF

clone size: NA
J gene: TRBJ2-3
V gene: TRBV10-3
D gene: NA
CDR3 DNA: TGTGCCACCCGCCCAGGATACACAGATACGCAGTATTTT
CDR3 protein: CATRPGYTDTQYF

clone size: NA
J gene: TRBJ2-2
V gene: TRBV10-2
D gene: TRBD2
CDR3 DNA: TGCGCCTGTGGGGCGGGAGACACCGGGGAGCTGTTTTTT
CDR3 protein: CACGAGDTGELFF

clone size: few
J gene: TRBJ2-7
V gene: TRBV11-2
D gene: TRBD1
CDR3 DNA: TGTGCCAGCAGCTTACGAGGGACAGGGTCGTTCGCATCCTACGAGCAGTACTTC
CDR3 protein: CASSLRGTGSFASYEQYF

clone size: few
J gene: TRBJ2-5
V gene: TRBV29-1
D gene: NA
CDR3 DNA: TGCAGCGTTGCGAGGATGTACCAAGAGACCCAGTACTTC
CDR3 protein: CSVARMYQETQYF

clone size: few
J gene: TRBJ1-1
V gene: TRBV10-3
D gene: NA
CDR3 DNA: TGTGCCATCAGGGATAACACTAGAGTGAACACTGAAGCTTTCTTT
CDR3 protein: CAIRDNTRVNTEAFF

clone size: many
J gene: TRBJ2-2
V gene: TRBV10-3
D gene: TRBD2
CDR3 DNA: TGTGCCATCACCTGGACTAGCGCCGGGGAGCTGTTTTTT
CDR3 protein: CAITWTSAGELFF

clone size: many
J gene: TRBJ2-1
V gene: TRBV12-3/TRBV12-4
D gene: TRBD1
CDR3 DNA: TGTGCCAGCAGAGTGTGGGGACAGGGTCGGAATGAGCAGTTCTTC
CDR3 protein: CASRVWGQGRNEQFF

clone size: NA
J gene: TRBJ2-1
V gene: TRBV11-2
D gene: TRBD2
CDR3 DNA: TGTGCCAGCAGCCTTATATCTAGCGGAGCCTCCTACAATGAGCAGTTCTTC
CDR3 protein: CASSLISSGASYNEQFF

clone size: few
J gene: TRBJ2-7
V gene: TRBV2
D gene: NA
CDR3 DNA: TGTGCCAGCAGTGAAGCGCGGCTCCTCTACGAGCAGTACTTC
CDR3 protein: CASSEARLLYEQYF

clone size: many
J gene: TRBJ2-4
V gene: TRBV29-1
D gene: NA
CDR3 DNA: TGCAGCGTTGCAAGGACGGCAGCCCGAGCCAAAAACATTCAGTACTTC
CDR3 protein: CSVARTAARAKNIQYF

clone size: NA
J gene: TRBJ2-3
V gene: TRBV7-6
D gene: NA
CDR3 DNA: TGTGCCAGCAGCGGTACAGGGTTCAGCACAGATACGCAGTATTTT
CDR3 protein: CASSGTGFSTDTQYF

clone size: few
J gene: TRBJ1-4
V gene: TRBV11-3
D gene: NA
CDR3 DNA: TGTGCCAGCAGCTTACAAACAGGGATATGGGGCCTAAATGAAAAACTGTTTTTT
CDR3 protein: CASSLQTGIWGLNEKLFF

clone size: few
J gene: TRBJ2-5
V gene: TRBV10-3
D gene: TRBD2
CDR3 DNA: TGTGCCATCAGTGAGTCGGGACTAGCAGCCCAAGAGACCCAGTACTTC
CDR3 protein: CAISESGLAAQETQYF

clone size: NA
J gene: TRBJ2-3
V gene: TRBV28
D gene: TRBD2
CDR3 DNA: TGTGCCAGCAGGGGGAGGGTTAACACAGATACGCAGTATTTT
CDR3 protein: CASRGRVNTDTQYF

clone size: few
J gene: TRBJ2-1
V gene: TRBV2
D gene: NA
CDR3 DNA: TGTGCCAGCAGAGAACAGGGTCTCTCCTACAATGAGCAGTTCTTC
CDR3 protein: CASREQGLSYNEQFF

clone size: few
J gene: TRBJ1-1
V gene: TRBV5-5
D gene: NA
CDR3 DNA: TGTGCCAGCCTTGGGGTAGAGGACAACACTGAAGCTTTCTTT
CDR3 protein: CASLGVEDNTEAFF

clone size: NA
J gene: TRBJ2-1
V gene: TRBV29-1
D gene: TRBD2
CDR3 DNA: TGCAGCGTCCGCGGACTAGCGGGAGTGCTGTTCTTC
CDR3 protein: CSVRGLAGVLFF

clone size: NA
J gene: TRBJ2-2
V gene: TRBV9
D gene: NA
CDR3 DNA: TGTGCCAGCGCGGAAGTCGCCGGGGAGCTGTTTTTT
CDR3 protein: CASAEVAGELFF

clone size: few
J gene: TRBJ2-1
V gene: TRBV5-5
D gene: TRBD1
CDR3 DNA: TGTGCCAGCAGCCATGGACAGGGCACCTACAATGAGCAGTTCTTC
CDR3 protein: CASSHGQGTYNEQFF

clone size: NA
J gene: TRBJ2-1
V gene: TRBV20-1
D gene: NA
CDR3 DNA: TGCAGTGCTAGAGACGTGAACAGCGATCCCTACAATGAGCAGTTCTTC
CDR3 protein: CSARDVNSDPYNEQFF

clone size: few
J gene: TRBJ2-5
V gene: TRBV19
D gene: TRBD2
CDR3 DNA: TGTGCCAGTAGTATTCTACCGGGACTAGGTGTGGAGACCCAGTACTTC
CDR3 protein: CASSILPGLGVETQYF

clone size: NA
J gene: TRBJ1-5
V gene: TRBV28
D gene: NA
CDR3 DNA: TGTGCCAGCAGTTTCGGCCCCAATCAGCCCCAGCATTTT
CDR3 protein: CASSFGPNQPQHF

clone size: NA
J gene: TRBJ2-7
V gene: TRBV7-3
D gene: TRBD1
CDR3 DNA: TGTGCCAGCAGCCCTAAGGGGGCTACCTACGAGCAGTACTTC
CDR3 protein: CASSPKGATYEQYF

clone size: few
J gene: TRBJ2-7
V gene: TRBV7-2
D gene: TRBD2
CDR3 DNA: TGTGCCAGCAGTCAGACCGGGACTAGGGGCTCCTACGAGCAGTACTTC
CDR3 protein: CASSQTGTRGSYEQYF

clone size: many
J gene: TRBJ2-1
V gene: TRBV10-3
D gene: TRBD2
CDR3 DNA: TGTGCCATCAGGCAAGCGGGAGGGCCGGGGGAGCAGTTCTTC
CDR3 protein: CAIRQAGGPGEQFF

clone size: few
J gene: TRBJ2-5
V gene: TRBV15
D gene: NA
CDR3 DNA: TGTGCCACCAGCAGAGATGCCAAAGGGGCACCCTTAGAGACCCAGTACTTC
CDR3 protein: CATSRDAKGAPLETQYF

clone size: few
J gene: TRBJ2-7
V gene: TRBV7-8
D gene: NA
CDR3 DNA: TGTGCCAGCAGCGCCCCCACGGGTTATGGCTACGAGCAGTACTTC
CDR3 protein: CASSAPTGYGYEQYF

clone size: many
J gene: TRBJ1-3
V gene: TRBV28
D gene: NA
CDR3 DNA: TGTGCCAGCAGTTTGAGGGTAAGACCTGGAAACACCATATATTTT
CDR3 protein: CASSLRVRPGNTIYF

clone size: NA
J gene: TRBJ2-5
V gene: TRBV29-1
D gene: TRBD2
CDR3 DNA: TGCAGCGTTTTCCCCCTTCAATCCGGGACTAGGGCCCAAGAGACCCAGTACTTC
CDR3 protein: CSVFPLQSGTRAQETQYF

clone size: many
J gene: TRBJ2-3
V gene: TRBV20-1
D gene: NA
CDR3 DNA: TGCAGTGCTAGAAGGCTAGCGATAAGCACAGATACGCAGTATTTT
CDR3 protein: CSARRLAISTDTQYF

clone size: many
J gene: TRBJ2-1
V gene: TRBV29-1
D gene: TRBD1
CDR3 DNA: TGCAGCGTTCGACTAGGGACAGGGATCTACAATGAGCAGTTCTTC
CDR3 protein: CSVRLGTGIYNEQFF

clone size: many
J gene: TRBJ2-7
V gene: TRBV7-2
D gene: TRBD2
CDR3 DNA: TGTGCCAGCAGCTTACTAGCGGGCCTCTACGAGCAGTACTTC
CDR3 protein: CASSLLAGLYEQYF

clone size: NA
J gene: TRBJ2-3
V gene: TRBV7-3
D gene: TRBD2
CDR3 DNA: TGTGCCAGCAGCTACCTAGCGGGAGGGGCAGATACGCAGTATTTT
CDR3 protein: CASSYLAGGADTQYF

clone size: few
J gene: TRBJ1-6
V gene: TRBV12-3/TRBV12-4
D gene: NA
CDR3 DNA: TGTGCCAGCAGTTTGGGGCCGCAGGGAGTCTCACCCCTCCACTTT
CDR3 protein: CASSLGPQGVSPLHF